This TCR beta chain was captured in a study of technical replicates of blood from a few donors. Measured with immunoSEQ multiplex PCR; TCRdb has only the in-frame clones, and not every one. The repertoire holds approximately 11,000 clones, with around 94% as singletons. The clonotype comes from a human donor in good health. Sample: PBMCs.

The CDR3 sequence is CASSPAPQGASLDTEAFF. The DNA for the CDR3 is TGCGCCAGCAGCCCCGCTCCCCAGGGGGCTTCGTTGGACACTGAAGCTTTCTTT. The chain recombines TRBV5-1 with TRBJ1-1; 8 nucleotides agree with TRBD1. V was clipped by 4 bases and J by 3 bases; unmatched bases: 17. CDR1 and CDR2 from the germline V gene are SGHRS and YFSETQ. This CDR3 region has 18 residues.